This record looks at one T cell receptor (beta chain) sequence and its context. Per the germline V gene, CDR1 is LNHDA and CDR2 is SQIVND (reference sequence). The CDR3 covers 16 residues. Trimming took 8 bases from V and 7 from J; bases not matched to a gene: 12. These data are taken from a study of control samples from healthy donors and cancer patients. The data were produced by immunoSEQ multiplex PCR, yet TCRdb's version contains in-frame clones alone and is incomplete. The sample has about 160,000 clones; 85% to 95% are singletons. The clonotype comes from a woman aged 40 to 50 in good health. The sequencing sample was made of blood. The chain links TRBV19 to TRBJ2-4; 12 bases map to TRBD1. CDR3 amino acids: CASGPTRDRGQNIQYF. CDR3 DNA: TGTGCCAGTGGCCCGACCCGGGACAGGGGGCAGAACATTCAGTACTTC.